This T cell receptor (beta chain) was found in a study of OX40 agonist ivuxolimab in advanced cancers. At the level of the study: Subjects had a mean age of roughly 57 years, with a range of roughly 23 to 79; just over 80% were male. Broader study findings: Which antigen the expanded peripheral T cells recognized is unknown.

The CDR3 has 15 amino acids. Germline CDR1 is KGHSH and CDR2 is LQKENI. V dropped 0 bases and J dropped 4 bases, with 12 bases sitting between them. Blood sampling was done at baseline, cycle 4 day 1, and cycle 7 day 1. The data were produced by immunoSEQ multiplex PCR, yet TCRdb's version contains in-frame clones alone and is incomplete. The sample has fewer than 70,000 clones, approximately 88% seen once. Remarks on this clone: Its antigen is as yet unknown.

This material consisted of CD4+ or CD8+ T cells sorted from blood, taken in a trial of the OX40 agonist ivuxolimab. This TCR was recovered from an adult with an advanced solid tumor such as melanoma, head and neck, liver or kidney cancer. The J gene is TRBJ1-1, the V gene TRBV18; weak D call: TRBD1 (5 bases). CDR3 amino acids: CASSPPSQGGTEAFF. CDR3 nucleotides: TGTGCCAGCTCACCACCGTCCCAGGGTGGCACTGAAGCTTTCTTT.